This TCR beta chain was sequenced for a study of T cells in Graves' hyperthyroidism and ophthalmopathy. Turning to this clonotype: The antigen remains undetermined.

General observations from the study: Onset of ophthalmopathy came a median around 7.1 months after the model predicted it. Most expanded thyroid clonotypes above 0.001 recurred in blood. Classification by a 13 V-J model distinguished ophthalmopathy from stable hyperthyroidism.

Researchers amplified the TCR beta CDR3 regions from RNA transcripts. The HTBI primer set was used in a first-round RT-PCR of the TCR CDR3. TCRdb recomputed calls from the multiplex PCR reads with MiXCR, one row per CDR3 protein. The table records roughly 740,000 distinct CDR3 sequences, less than 20% of them present only once. The V gene's germline CDR1 is SGDLS and CDR2 YYNGEE. This CDR3 region has 19 residues. The V and J ends lost 3 bases and 7 bases, in that order; junction bases with no gene match: 19. The hyperthyroidism was newly diagnosed and had lasted under 2 months; the patients were aged 18 to 65.

Sequenced: blood. This chain connects TRBV9 to TRBJ2-1; 10 nucleotides align to TRBD2. This TCR was sampled from a man in his late teens or twenties with Graves' hyperthyroidism. The CDR3 here is CASSAPGRKLAGVTNEQFF. The CDR3 coding sequence is TGTGCCAGCAGCGCCCCGGGCAGGAAGCTAGCGGGAGTGACAAATGAGCAGTTCTTC.